Listed here are 29 T cell receptor beta chains from one sample, sequenced in a study of cytomegalovirus exposure and HLA in healthy donors. Amplification used 60 Vbeta primers and 13 Jbeta primers. Sequenced by immunoSEQ multiplex PCR; TCRdb stores in-frame clones only, minus some. The sample contains more than 70,000 clones, over 70% of which appear only once. Material for sequencing was PBMCs. All receptors derive from a man aged 45-60 years in good health and CMV-seropositive.

The genes are TRBV11-3 and TRBJ2-5; a weak D match, TRBD1 (5 bases). V was trimmed by 3 bases and J by 5 bases, leaving 19 bases between them. CDR1 and CDR2 from the germline V gene are SGHNT and YENEEA. CDR3 length: 16 amino acids. The CDR3 loop reads CASSFKDRNQAETQYF. DNA of the CDR3: TGTGCCAGCAGCTTCAAAGACAGAAACCAAGCGGAGACCCAGTACTTC.

The chain is built from TRBV15 and TRBJ2-5; 10 bases align to TRBD2. J gave up 0 bases and V 9 bases, and 10 bases lay outside the gene matches. This CDR3 has 16 amino acids. In germline, CDR1 is LNHNV, CDR2 YYDKDF (reference sequence). CDR3 nucleotide sequence: TGTGCCACAAAAAGAGGTACTAGCGGGGACCAAGAGACCCAGTACTTC. Its protein product is CATKRGTSGDQETQYF.

The chain employs TRBV5-1 and TRBJ2-3; perhaps TRBD2 as D (5 bases). The CDR3 spans 15 residues. Germline V gives CDR1 SGHRS, CDR2 YFSETQ. V lost 0 bases, J lost 2 bases, and 10 bases lay in between. The CDR3 bases are TGCGCCAGCAGCTTGGTGGCGGGTACCACAGATACGCAGTATTTT. Residues: CASSLVAGTTDTQYF.

The chain combines TRBV7-9 with TRBJ2-5; weak D call: TRBD2 (6 bases). The J call could be wrong; TRBJ2-7 is a better fit for the DNA end. CDR3 length: 14 amino acids. CDR1 is SEHNR, CDR2 FQNEAQ, per germline (reference sequence). CDR3: CASSTPTRWYEQYF. The DNA for the CDR3 is TGTGCCAGCAGCACCCCGACTAGGTGGTACGAGCAGTACTTC.

The chain links TRBV30 to TRBJ1-3; D gene unclear. The CDR3 sequence is 14 residues long. Germline CDR1 reads GTSNPN; CDR2 reads SVGIG (reference sequence). Trimming took off 0 bases at V and 0 bases at J, with 6 bases between the two ends. The CDR3 reads CAWSVTISGNTIYF. The CDR3 region has the DNA TGTGCCTGGAGTGTAACTATCTCTGGAAACACCATATATTTT.

The V call is TRBV9, the J call TRBJ2-6, with 12 bases lining up with TRBD2. The CDR3 runs 21 residues. With 4 bases clipped from V and 1 base from J, the junction kept 15 bases outside the gene matches. Germline V CDR1 and CDR2: SGDLS, YYNGEE. The CDR3 coding sequence is TGTGCCAGCAGCCCAACCGGACTAGCGGGAAAGGTGATTTCTGGGGCCAACGTCCTGACTTTC. Translating it yields CASSPTGLAGKVISGANVLTF.

The gene calls are TRBV11-2 and TRBJ2-1; the D gene is possibly TRBD2 (5 bases). CDR1 and CDR2 (germline): SGHAT, FQNNGV. The CDR3 is 14 amino acids. The germline V and J ends were trimmed by 0 bases and 3 bases, with 6 bases remaining between them. The CDR3 region has the DNA TGTGCCAGCAGCTTAGACGGGATCTACAATGAGCAGTTCTTC. Translating it yields CASSLDGIYNEQFF.

For the CDR3, the DNA is TGTGCCAGCAGCTTAGATCAAACTAGCGGGAGCTTGTATACCGGGGAGCTGTTTTTT. As protein: CASSLDQTSGSLYTGELFF. The V gene is TRBV11-3, the J gene TRBJ2-2, with TRBD2 matching over 11 bases. The germline V gene has CDR1 SGHNT and CDR2 YENEEA. The CDR3 loop spans 19 amino acids. The trim removed 0 bases at V and 5 bases at J, leaving 11 bases unmatched.

This sequence joins TRBV5-1 and TRBJ2-6; perhaps TRBD1 as D (5 bases). The V end was cut by 3 bases, the J end by 0 bases, with 16 bases between. The CDR3 is 18 amino acids. Germline V gene sequence: CDR1 SGHRS, CDR2 YFSETQ. CDR3 loop: CASSSHADSSSGANVLTF. In DNA, the CDR3 is TGCGCCAGCAGCTCTCACGCTGACAGTAGCTCTGGGGCCAACGTCCTGACTTTC.

A few counts support this clone. This chain uses TRBV25-1 with TRBJ1-1, with D perhaps TRBD1 (5 bases). The ends were cut back, 3 bases at V and 3 bases at J, with 11 bases in the middle. The CDR3 totals 14 residues. Germline loops: CDR1 MGHDK, CDR2 SYGVNS. CDR3 DNA sequence: TGTGCCAGCAGTGATAGGGGAGGGGACACTGAAGCTTTCTTT. Translated: CASSDRGGDTEAFF.

The rearrangement uses TRBV7-9 and TRBJ2-1; D is possibly TRBD2 (6 bases). This CDR3 region has 16 residues. Trimming took off 1 base at V and 3 bases at J, with 13 bases between the two ends. CDR1 and CDR2 from the germline V gene are SEHNR and FQNEAQ (reference sequence). The chain's CDR3 is CASSLEGTAYYNEQFF. In DNA, the CDR3 is TGTGCCAGCAGCTTAGAAGGGACTGCCTACTACAATGAGCAGTTCTTC.

The chain couples TRBV6-5 to TRBJ2-7, with D possibly matching TRBD1 (6 bases). The CDR3 sequence is 13 residues long. Germline lookup yields CDR1 MNHEY and CDR2 SVGAGI. Trimming took 6 bases from V and 4 from J, leaving 13 bases between them. The CDR3 sequence: CASRQNRAYEQYF. For the CDR3, the DNA is TGTGCCAGCAGACAGAACAGGGCTTACGAGCAGTACTTC.

The gene calls are TRBV4-1 and TRBJ2-5; 11 bases line up with TRBD2. V gave up 4 bases and J gave up 5 bases; unmatched junction bases: 3. The CDR3 has 14 amino acids. In germline, CDR1 is MGHRA, CDR2 YSYEKL. The CDR3 coding sequence is TGCGCCAGCAGCCTAGCGGGAGGGTTGGAGACCCAGTACTTC. Protein product: CASSLAGGLETQYF.

The rearrangement joins TRBV29-1 to TRBJ2-6; 9 bases match TRBD1. The germline V gene encodes CDR1 SQVTM and CDR2 ANQGSEA. Germline trimming cut 6 bases from V and 1 base from J; bases unmatched to any gene: 7. This CDR3 has 16 residues. The CDR3 is CSVGTGFLSGANVLTF. CDR3 in DNA: TGCAGCGTCGGGACAGGGTTTTTGTCTGGGGCCAACGTCCTGACTTTC.

The chain combines TRBV7-9 with TRBJ1-5, with D unclear. V was pared by 5 bases and J by 5 bases, with 10 bases between. CDR3 length: 13 amino acids. From germline, CDR1 is SEHNR and CDR2 FQNEAQ (reference sequence). The CDR3 region has the DNA TGTGCCAGCAGCATCTTGAGCCATCAGCCCCAGCATTTT. It yields the protein CASSILSHQPQHF.

This clone has a handful of counts. The V gene is TRBV18, the J gene TRBJ2-3; 7 bases match TRBD2. After removal of 3 bases from V and 0 bases from J, the junction contained 3 bases not matched to a gene. The CDR3 spans 15 residues. The germline CDR1 and CDR2 sequences are KGHSH and LQKENI. The chain's CDR3 is CASSPRLASTDTQYF. The DNA of the CDR3 is TGTGCCAGCTCACCTAGACTAGCTAGCACAGATACGCAGTATTTT.

The chain links TRBV10-3 to TRBJ1-2, with 8 positions matching TRBD1. The germline CDR1 and CDR2 sequences are ENHRY and SYGVKD. CDR3 size: 13 residues. V lost 7 bases to trimming and J lost 2 bases; unmatched junction nucleotides: 3. The CDR3 DNA reads as TGTGCCATCAAAGGACAGGGAAACTATGGCTACACCTTC. This encodes CAIKGQGNYGYTF.

The J gene is TRBJ2-7, the V gene TRBV29-1; TRBD2 matches at 7 bases. The CDR3 has 16 amino acids. Germline CDR1 SQVTM, CDR2 ANQGSEA. The CDR3 nucleotides read TGCAACTGGGGGGGACGGGCATTCACGGGCGACTACGAGCAGTACTTC. Its protein is CNWGGRAFTGDYEQYF.

This clone was detected a few times. The chain has TRBV11-3 and TRBJ2-7; D perhaps matches TRBD1 (5 bases). Trimming took 5 bases from V and 6 from J, leaving 17 bases between them. Germline assignment: CDR1 SGHNT and CDR2 YENEEA. The CDR3 length is 14 residues. The CDR3 nucleotides read TGTGCCAGCAGCCCCCCGGGTGGGGCTTCCGAGCAGTACTTC. It encodes CASSPPGGASEQYF.

The genes are TRBV7-6 and TRBJ1-1; tentatively, D is TRBD1 (5 bases). This CDR3 has 13 residues. CDR1 SGHVS and CDR2 FNYEAQ come from the germline V gene. V was clipped by 1 base and J by 7 bases, with 10 bases between them. CDR3 DNA sequence: TGTGCCAGCAGCTTAGATGTGACAGATGAAGCTTTCTTT. Protein product: CASSLDVTDEAFF.

The chain joins TRBV5-1 to TRBJ1-1; D possibly corresponds to TRBD1 (6 bases). Trimming took 5 bases from V and 5 from J, leaving 16 bases between them. From germline, CDR1 is SGHRS and CDR2 YFSETQ. The CDR3 sequence is 14 residues long. The CDR3 nucleotides are TGCGCCAGCAGGGACAGACTCATGTCGACTGAAGCTTTCTTT. Translated: CASRDRLMSTEAFF.

This clone was seen more than once but under ten times. The chain recombines TRBV5-6 with TRBJ1-4; D gene unclear. Germline CDR1 is SGHDT and CDR2 is YYEEEE. The CDR3 is 12 residues long. V lost 0 bases and J 8 bases, leaving 5 bases between the germline ends. The CDR3 is CASSLAGEKLFF. CDR3 coding DNA: TGTGCCAGCAGCTTGGCAGGAGAAAAACTGTTTTTT.

Points on this clone: The junction does not match germline at one end; this may be a read error. The V gene is TRBV28, the J gene TRBJ2-4; 10 bases map to TRBD2. This CDR3 region has 17 residues. CDR1 is MDHEN, CDR2 SYDVKM, per germline. CDR3 coding DNA: TGTGCCAGCAGTTTATTACTAGCGGGATTAGCCAAAAACAGTCAGTACTTC. Amino acids: CASSLLLAGLAKNSQYF. Combining the CDR3 with reference TRBV28 and TRBJ2-4 gives the whole variable domain DVKVTQSSRYLVKRTGEKVFLECVQDMDHENMFWYRQDPGLGLRLIYFSYDVKMKEKGDIPEGYSVSREKKERFSLILESASTNQTSMYLCASSLLLAGLAKNSQYFGAGTRLSVL.

The rearrangement links TRBV5-1 to TRBJ2-3, with TRBD2 matching over 14 bases. CDR1 is SGHRS, CDR2 YFSETQ, per germline. V dropped 1 base and J dropped 3; count of bases not matched to a gene: 10. The CDR3 consists of 19 residues. DNA for the CDR3: TGCGCCAGCAGCTTGTGGGGGACTAGCGGGGGTCGGGAAACAGATACGCAGTATTTT. Protein product: CASSLWGTSGGRETDTQYF.

This chain connects TRBV30 to TRBJ2-1, with D possibly being TRBD2 (6 bases). Deletions cut 4 bases from V and 2 bases from J, with 12 bases between. Germline CDR1 and CDR2: GTSNPN and SVGIG (reference sequence). CDR3 length equals 14 residues. The CDR3 loop is CAWTGGGAYNEQFF. CDR3 nucleotide sequence: TGTGCCTGGACCGGAGGAGGGGCCTACAATGAGCAGTTCTTC.

The chain uses TRBV7-3 and TRBJ2-1, with a tentative D call TRBD2 (6 bases). The CDR3 spans 15 residues. CDR1 is SGHTA and CDR2 is FQGTGA in the germline V gene. Trimming stripped 2 bases from V and 9 bases from J, with 17 bases between. In DNA, the CDR3 is TGTGCCAGCAGCTTATCTGGGCTAGCGTCGGTTGAGCAGTTCTTC. Protein product: CASSLSGLASVEQFF.

The chain couples TRBV6-5 to TRBJ2-4; D may be TRBD2 (5 bases). Germline lookup yields CDR1 MNHEY and CDR2 SVGAGI. The CDR3 extends over 15 amino acids. The germline V and J ends were trimmed by 6 bases and 0 bases, with 12 bases remaining between them. This CDR3 reads CASSSGSLAKNIQYF. The CDR3 bases are TGTGCCAGCAGCTCGGGATCGCTAGCCAAAAACATTCAGTACTTC.

V and J are TRBV18 and TRBJ2-5; TRBD2 aligns across 9 bases. The last part of the DNA fits TRBJ2-7 better; the J call may be wrong. CDR3 length: 15 amino acids. Germline CDR1 is KGHSH and CDR2 is LQKENI. The CDR3 is CASSPSAGGFYEQYF. DNA of the CDR3: TGTGCCAGCTCACCATCGGCGGGAGGGTTCTACGAGCAGTACTTC.

V is TRBV4-3 and J is TRBJ2-5, with 10 bases aligning to TRBD1. Germline CDR1 LGHNA, CDR2 YSLEER. The CDR3 has 14 amino acids. Trimming cost V 3 bases and J 5 bases; bases outside gene matches: 3. The CDR3 protein is CASSQGDRGETQYF. For the CDR3, the DNA is TGCGCCAGCAGCCAGGGGGACAGGGGTGAGACCCAGTACTTC.